This is a list of T cell receptor beta chains from one sample in a study of T cell responses to AZD1222 COVID-19 vaccine. Sequencing used immunoSEQ multiplex PCR; TCRdb keeps in-frame clones, though not all of them. The table records about 94,000 clones, 85% of them present only once. Sequenced here: peripheral blood, sampled 28 days after the second AZD1222 dose. Source of these receptors: an adult who received the AZD1222 COVID-19 vaccine. Each CDR3 is given without its conserved first and last residue. The order of the fields is J gene, V gene, CDR3 protein.

>TRBJ2-3|TRBV13
ASSSSGGAGGDTQY
>TRBJ1-6|TRBV13
ASSLKGLNSPLH
>TRBJ1-4|TRBV5-1
ASGLGFNEKLF
>TRBJ1-2|TRBV28
ASSTGGTSYGYT
>TRBJ1-1|TRBV6-5
ASSQRTTEAF
>TRBJ2-3|TRBV9
ASSPDGGTSGYTQY
>TRBJ1-3|TRBV5-1
ASSPDNRNTIY
>TRBJ2-2|TRBV7-3
ASSLTATGELF
>TRBJ2-6|TRBV6-2/TRBV6-3
ASSWDSGANVLT
>TRBJ2-3|TRBV3-1/TRBV3-2
ASSPSTGADTQY
>TRBJ1-2|TRBV30
AWSAGHQSNYGYT
>TRBJ1-2|TRBV2
ASKPGQRNYGYT
>TRBJ1-5|TRBV27
ASAGTGGDQPQH
>TRBJ1-2|TRBV2
ASSLDNYGYT
>TRBJ1-1|TRBV14
ASSQDEGRGAF
>TRBJ1-2|TRBV5-1
ASSSPGTGINYGYT
>TRBJ2-2|TRBV28
ASTGTANTGELF
>TRBJ2-7|TRBV7-9
ASSIGPSLPSYEQY
>TRBJ2-7|TRBV2
ASRGDGYNYEQY
>TRBJ2-1|TRBV29-1
SVEGTGVYNEQF
>TRBJ2-5|TRBV4-1
ASSQDLGKHQETQY
>TRBJ2-7|TRBV3-1/TRBV3-2
ASSQQIGSEQY
>TRBJ2-7|TRBV10-2
ASSEDRTGWPSYEQY
>TRBJ2-1|TRBV7-8
ASSLSGLAGNEQF
>TRBJ1-1|TRBV10-3
AISNLQGQAEAF
>TRBJ2-5|TRBV29-1
SVGPSGGETQY
>TRBJ2-7|TRBV14
ASSRMSSDAYEQY
>TRBJ2-1|TRBV12-3/TRBV12-4
ASSLVLASEQF
>TRBJ2-7|TRBV11-2
ASSWNRGGYEQY
>TRBJ2-7|TRBV5-6
ASSRNPTDSYEQY
>TRBJ1-1|TRBV5-5
ASSLAGGHTEAF
>TRBJ2-6|TRBV10-3
AISESLAGDLAGANVLT
>TRBJ1-6|TRBV28
ASGQAHSPLH
>TRBJ2-5|TRBV6-6
ASSSLAGGPKETQY
>TRBJ2-5|TRBV7-3
ASSYSYRETQY
>TRBJ2-2|TRBV11-2
ASSSDRLGADGELF
>TRBJ1-1|TRBV5-4
ASSLGDGYEAF
>TRBJ2-7|TRBV4-2
ASSPGTGAEQY